The clone carrying this TCR beta chain was seen a handful of times. Antigen unknown. Given a much more abundant clone one base away, this may be a read error. TCRdb ran MiXCR on the multiplex PCR reads and lists one entry per CDR3 protein. The sample contains 140,000 to 150,000 distinct CDR3 sequences, roughly 33% of which appear only once. Axillary draining lymph nodes of breast cancer patients supplied the node samples. The germline gives CDR1 SGHAT, CDR2 FQDESV (reference sequence). V shed 1 base and J shed 0 bases, with 12 bases lying between them. The CDR3 contains 16 residues. The data belong to a study of breast tumors, draining lymph nodes, adjacent tissues. Study-wide results and caveats: That most tumor T cells come from lymph nodes remained unproven.

V is TRBV11-1 and J is TRBJ2-5, with D unclear. Sequences were obtained from axillary lymph node tissue. The receptor was derived from a female donor with breast cancer. Some clones in this sample may be carry-over from other donors' samples. CDR3 bases: TGTGCCAGCAGCTTAGGAGACTCCACTTACCAAGAGACCCAGTACTTC. Translated, it gives CASSLGDSTYQETQYF. Full variable domain (outside the CDR3, taken from reference TRBV11-1 and TRBJ2-5): EAEVAQSPRYKITEKSQAVAFWCDPISGHATLYWYRQILGQGPELLVQFQDESVVDDSQLPKDRFSAERLKGVDSTLKIQPAELGDSAMYLCASSLGDSTYQETQYFGPGTRLLVL.